The clone carrying this T cell receptor (beta chain) has only a few counts. What it recognizes is unknown. The entry originates in a study of Ad26.COV2.S vaccination and SARS-CoV-2 variants. Here immunoSEQ multiplex PCR was the method, and the copy in TCRdb shows in-frame clones only, minus some. The data show 350,000 to 450,000 clones, approximately 90% seen once. Study-level findings and limits: Participants in the vaccine arm had higher spike-specific TCR breadth; placebo recipients had lower.

J gave up 8 bases and V 4 bases, and 8 bases lay outside the gene matches. Germline lookup yields CDR1 MNHEY and CDR2 SVGEGT. CDR3 length: 14 residues. This sequence originates from a human donor who had recovered from COVID-19. Source: peripheral blood, taken after recovery from COVID-19. This chain joins TRBV6-2 or TRBV6-3 and TRBJ1-2; 9 nucleotides agree with TRBD1. This CDR3 is CASSSTGGLGGYTF. For the CDR3, the DNA is TGTGCCAGCAGTTCGACAGGGGGTTTAGGAGGCTACACCTTC.